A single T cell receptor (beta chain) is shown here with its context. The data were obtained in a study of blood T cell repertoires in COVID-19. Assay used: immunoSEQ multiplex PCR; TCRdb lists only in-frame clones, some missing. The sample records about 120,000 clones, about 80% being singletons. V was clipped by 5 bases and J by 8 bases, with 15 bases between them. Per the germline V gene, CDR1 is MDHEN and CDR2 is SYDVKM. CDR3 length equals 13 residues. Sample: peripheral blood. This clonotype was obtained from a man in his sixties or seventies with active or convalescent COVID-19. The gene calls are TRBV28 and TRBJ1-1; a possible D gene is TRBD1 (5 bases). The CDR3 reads CASSQGRVSEAFF. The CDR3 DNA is TGTGCCAGCAGTCAGGGCCGGGTCTCCGAAGCTTTCTTT.